One and the same sample provided the 32 T cell receptor beta chains below, sequenced in a study of cytomegalovirus exposure and HLA in healthy donors. The PCR was carried out with 60 Vbeta primers and 13 Jbeta primers. The protocol was immunoSEQ multiplex PCR, while the TCRdb copy is restricted to in-frame clones and leaves out a portion. Of fewer than 200,000 clones in the sample, 70% to 80% are singletons; the top ten hold 1.2% to 1.5%. The sequencing input was PBMCs. These receptors were taken from a man aged 55 to 70 in good health and CMV-seronegative.

This sequence joins TRBV29-1 and TRBJ2-1, with 9 bases aligning to TRBD1. CDR1 SQVTM and CDR2 ANQGSEA come from the germline V gene. The CDR3 runs to 13 residues. Losses at the gene ends were 6 bases for V and 5 bases for J; bases not matched to a gene: 5. This CDR3 reads CSVGRTGDNEQFF. The DNA of the CDR3 is TGCAGCGTCGGGCGGACAGGGGACAATGAGCAGTTCTTC.

The chain couples TRBV7-8 to TRBJ1-2; 9 bases agree with TRBD1. The CDR3 contains 16 residues. CDR1 is SGHVS and CDR2 is FQNEAQ in the germline V gene. J lost 6 bases, V lost 5 bases, and 13 bases had no gene match. Here the CDR3 DNA reads TGTGCCAGCAGCCAAGTGGGGGGACAGGGTCTACATGGCTACACCTTC. The encoded protein is CASSQVGGQGLHGYTF.

This clone was seen a few times. This rearrangement joins TRBV6-5 to TRBJ1-1, with 7 bases matching TRBD1. CDR1 and CDR2 from the germline V gene are MNHEY and SVGAGI. The CDR3 is 12 amino acids. The trim removed 8 bases at V and 7 bases at J, leaving 7 bases unmatched. The CDR3 region is CASLTGLNEAFF. The CDR3 coding sequence is TGTGCCAGCCTGACAGGGCTAAATGAAGCTTTCTTT.

The CDR3 is CASTPGQGGNQYF. As DNA, the CDR3 is TGTGCCAGCACCCCGGGACAGGGAGGGAACCAGTACTTC. The V and J genes are TRBV6-5 and TRBJ2-5, with 9 bases that match TRBD1. Germline loops: CDR1 MNHEY, CDR2 SVGAGI. V lost 7 bases to trimming and J lost 10 bases; unmatched junction nucleotides: 10. The CDR3 has 13 amino acids.

The rearrangement joins TRBV2 to TRBJ1-2, with D perhaps TRBD1 (5 bases). Trimming took off 4 bases at V and 8 bases at J, with 14 bases between the two ends. In germline, CDR1 is SNHLY, CDR2 FYNNEI. The length of the CDR3 is 13 residues. CDR3 region: CASSAQDIRGYTF. In DNA, the CDR3 is TGTGCCAGCAGTGCCCAGGACATCCGCGGCTACACCTTC. Drawing the rest from reference TRBV2 and TRBJ1-2, the complete variable domain is EPEVTQTPSHQVTQMGQEVILRCVPISNHLYFYWYRQILGQKVEFLVSFYNNEISEKSEIFDDQFSVERPDGSNFTLKIRSTKLEDSAMYFCASSAQDIRGYTFGSGTRLTVV.

This chain connects TRBV5-6 to TRBJ2-4; perhaps TRBD1 as D (6 bases). There are 15 residues in the CDR3. Germline-derived CDR1 and CDR2 are SGHDT and YYEEEE. The V gene lost 4 bases and the J gene lost 0 bases, with 11 bases spanning the gap. For the CDR3, the DNA is TGTGCCAGCAGCGTACGGACAGTAGCCAAAAACATTCAGTACTTC. Protein sequence: CASSVRTVAKNIQYF.

The chain has TRBV19 and TRBJ2-7; no clear D gene. This CDR3 has 15 amino acids. V was pared by 3 bases and J by 0 bases, with 12 bases between. The V gene's germline CDR1 is LNHDA and CDR2 SQIVND (reference sequence). The CDR3 loop is CASSIGQTISYEQYF. Here the CDR3 DNA reads TGTGCCAGTAGTATTGGGCAGACGATCTCCTACGAGCAGTACTTC.

This chain uses TRBV7-9 with TRBJ1-2; 9 bases line up with TRBD1. Per the germline V gene, CDR1 is SEHNR and CDR2 is FQNEAQ (reference sequence). J lost 5 bases, V lost 2 bases, and 6 bases had no gene match. This CDR3 spans 15 amino acids. This chain's CDR3 is CASSLSPGTGYGYTF. The CDR3 nucleotides are TGTGCCAGCAGCTTAAGTCCCGGGACAGGGTATGGCTACACCTTC.

The chain couples TRBV5-1 to TRBJ2-3, with a weak D call TRBD1 (5 bases). Trimming took off 1 base at V and 0 bases at J, with 12 bases between the two ends. The CDR3 sequence is 16 residues long. CDR1 is SGHRS, CDR2 YFSETQ, per germline. The chain's CDR3 is CASSLLRGPSTDTQYF. CDR3 nucleotide sequence: TGCGCCAGCAGCTTGTTAAGGGGCCCAAGCACAGATACGCAGTATTTT.

The chain has TRBV29-1 and TRBJ2-7, with 10 positions matching TRBD2. The CDR3 covers 15 residues. CDR1 and CDR2 from the germline V gene are SQVTM and ANQGSEA. The trim removed 6 bases at V and 5 bases at J, leaving 13 bases unmatched. The CDR3 DNA follows: TGCAGCGTCAAATCTACTCCGGGACTAGCGCACGAGCAGTACTTC. This encodes CSVKSTPGLAHEQYF.

The chain couples TRBV4-3 to TRBJ1-2; D is unresolved. CDR1 and CDR2 (germline): LGHNA, YSLEER. This CDR3 is 16 amino acids long. Trimming cost V 0 bases and J 4 bases, with 15 bases left between them. For the CDR3, the DNA is TGCGCCAGCAGCCAAGAGGTGGAGAGGGAAGCCTATGGCTACACCTTC. As protein: CASSQEVEREAYGYTF.

This clone was detected a few times. This rearrangement joins TRBV5-1 to TRBJ2-1; D is possibly TRBD2 (6 bases). Trimming stripped 0 bases from V and 4 bases from J, with 11 bases between. Germline values: CDR1 SGHRS, CDR2 YFSETQ. The CDR3 covers 15 residues. CDR3 sequence: CASSLAGDRYNEQFF. CDR3 DNA sequence: TGCGCCAGCAGCTTGGCGGGGGATAGATACAATGAGCAGTTCTTC.

This chain links TRBV5-1 with TRBJ1-3, with a possible D match to TRBD1 (5 bases). Germline loops: CDR1 SGHRS, CDR2 YFSETQ. Between the trimmed V and J ends, which lost 1 base and 4 bases, there was a span of 9 bases. This CDR3 is 14 amino acids long. The CDR3, as DNA: TGCGCCAGCAGCTTGCCAGGGTCCGGAAACACCATATATTTT. The encoded protein is CASSLPGSGNTIYF.

This clone has more than one count but fewer than ten. This chain uses TRBV27 with TRBJ2-1, with TRBD1 as a possible D gene (6 bases). Germline CDR1 is MNHEY and CDR2 is SMNVEV (reference sequence). There are 14 residues in the CDR3. V dropped 9 bases and J dropped 4 bases, with 16 bases sitting between them. In nucleotides, the CDR3 is TGTGCCAGTCACAGCCCCGGACAGTACAATGAGCAGTTCTTC. Its protein product is CASHSPGQYNEQFF.

Only a few counts were recorded for this clone. This chain uses TRBV5-6 with TRBJ2-3; 13 bases match TRBD2. CDR1 and CDR2 from the germline V gene are SGHDT and YYEEEE. J was trimmed by 8 bases and V by 3 bases; bases with no gene match: 6. This CDR3 is 15 amino acids long. The DNA for the CDR3 is TGTGCCAGCAGCTCGCTTGGGACTAGCGGGGTTACGCAGTATTTT. Residues: CASSSLGTSGVTQYF.

The CDR3 loop is CAWSGGTFSYEQYF. In DNA form, the CDR3 reads TGTGCCTGGAGTGGTGGGACATTCTCCTACGAGCAGTACTTC. The J gene is TRBJ2-7, the V gene TRBV30; perhaps TRBD1 as D (6 bases). CDR3 size: 14 residues. V gave up 1 base and J gave up 0 bases, with 10 bases separating them. Germline-derived CDR1 and CDR2 are GTSNPN and SVGIG (reference sequence).

This clone was observed a few times. The V gene is TRBV5-1, the J gene TRBJ1-4, with 7 bases identical to TRBD1. After removal of 2 bases from V and 6 bases from J, the junction contained 7 bases not matched to a gene. From germline, CDR1 is SGHRS and CDR2 YFSETQ. This CDR3 is built from 15 residues. CDR3 DNA sequence: TGCGCCAGCAGCTTAGCCGGGACAGCCGATGAAAAACTGTTTTTT. This encodes CASSLAGTADEKLFF.

The chain uses TRBV9 and TRBJ2-3; 12 bases fit TRBD2. This CDR3 has 17 amino acids. V shed 0 bases and J 5 bases; nucleotides not matched to a gene: 7. The germline V gene encodes CDR1 SGDLS and CDR2 YYNGEE. CDR3: CASSVDPSGGALDTQYF. CDR3 DNA: TGTGCCAGCAGCGTAGACCCTAGCGGGGGGGCCCTAGATACGCAGTATTTT. The full variable domain, in which reference TRBV9 and TRBJ2-3 provide the parts outside the CDR3, is DSGVTQTPKHLITATGQRVTLRCSPRSGDLSVYWYQQSLDQGLQFLIQYYNGEERAKGNILERFSAQQFPDLHSELNLSSLELGDSALYFCASSVDPSGGALDTQYFGPGTRLTVL.

The chain combines TRBV6-6 with TRBJ1-1; 7 bases map to TRBD1. The ends lost 2 bases at V and 3 bases at J; junction bases unmatched: 3. Germline CDR1 and CDR2: MNHNY and SVGAGI (reference sequence). This CDR3 has 14 residues. CDR3: CASSYLGTDTEAFF. In DNA form, the CDR3 reads TGTGCCAGCAGTTACCTCGGGACAGACACTGAAGCTTTCTTT.

This clone was detected only a few times. This chain connects TRBV15 to TRBJ2-7, with TRBD1 as a possible D gene (6 bases). The CDR3 spans 14 residues. Deletions cut 2 bases from V and 4 bases from J, with 12 bases between. CDR1 and CDR2 from the germline V gene are LNHNV and YYDKDF (reference sequence). CDR3 amino acids: CATSRLITGYEQYF. The CDR3 DNA reads as TGTGCCACCAGCAGACTCATAACAGGGTACGAGCAGTACTTC.

This chain uses TRBV10-2 with TRBJ1-5, with a possible D match to TRBD1 (6 bases). The CDR3 contains 14 residues. V lost 4 bases and J lost 3, with 10 bases in between. In germline, CDR1 is WSHSY, CDR2 SAAADI. The CDR3 reads CASSADSFNQPQHF. The DNA of the CDR3 is TGCGCCAGCAGTGCGGACAGCTTCAATCAGCCCCAGCATTTT.

This clone was recorded only once. The V and J genes are TRBV14 and TRBJ2-5; a possible D gene is TRBD1 (6 bases). The germline gives CDR1 SGHDN, CDR2 FVKESK. Between the trimmed V and J ends, which lost 4 bases and 11 bases, there was a span of 20 bases. This CDR3 region has 14 residues. The CDR3: CASSLPALGAKQYF. Written as DNA, the CDR3 is TGTGCCAGCAGCCTACCGGCACTGGGGGCAAAGCAGTACTTC. Full variable domain (remainder filled in from reference TRBV14 and TRBJ2-5): EAGVTQFPSHSVIEKGQTVTLRCDPISGHDNLYWYRRVMGKEIKFLLHFVKESKQDESGMPNNRFLAERTGGTYSTLKVQPAELEDSGVYFCASSLPALGAKQYFGPGTRLLVL.

This sequence joins TRBV6-5 and TRBJ2-7; 11 positions match TRBD1. The germline CDR1 and CDR2 sequences are MNHEY and SVGAGI. The CDR3 has 16 amino acids. J gave up 2 bases and V 2 bases, and 5 bases lay outside the gene matches. The CDR3 DNA follows: TGTGCCAGCAGTTACAATACGGGACAGGGGGCCTACGAGCAGTACTTC. Amino acid sequence: CASSYNTGQGAYEQYF.

This rearrangement joins TRBV28 to TRBJ1-2; possible D gene TRBD1, 5 bases. Germline V lookup: CDR1 MDHEN, CDR2 SYDVKM. V lost 5 bases to trimming and J lost 4 bases, with 17 bases between them. The CDR3 contains 15 residues. Here the CDR3 reads CASSDATASAYGYTF. In nucleotides, the CDR3 is TGTGCCAGCAGTGACGCGACAGCATCCGCCTATGGCTACACCTTC.

J is TRBJ2-3 and V is TRBV5-1, with 8 positions matching TRBD2. CDR1 is SGHRS and CDR2 is YFSETQ in the germline V gene. This CDR3 region has 17 residues. Trimming took 0 bases from V and 4 from J; bases not matched to a gene: 10. This CDR3 reads CASSLGLNQAGADTQYF. The CDR3 region has the DNA TGCGCCAGCAGCTTGGGACTAAACCAAGCGGGGGCAGATACGCAGTATTTT.

This clone was counted between two and nine times. J is TRBJ2-7 and V is TRBV27, with TRBD1 matching over 8 bases. The trim removed 6 bases at V and 6 bases at J, leaving 7 bases unmatched. The germline gives CDR1 MNHEY, CDR2 SMNVEV (reference sequence). The CDR3 spans 13 residues. CDR3 nucleotides: TGTGCCAGCAGACGCCAGGGGGCCGGCGAGCAGTACTTC. It codes for CASRRQGAGEQYF.

The rearrangement joins TRBV11-3 to TRBJ2-2; TRBD2 might be the D (6 bases). Per germline, CDR1 SGHNT and CDR2 YENEEA. The CDR3 length is 14 residues. Trimming pared 5 bases from V and 4 bases from J, leaving 11 bases between. The CDR3 loop is CASSPTGGTGELFF. The CDR3, as DNA: TGTGCCAGCAGCCCAACCGGGGGCACCGGGGAGCTGTTTTTT.

This clone was found a few times. The rearrangement links TRBV19 to TRBJ2-1; 7 bases align to TRBD1. V lost 8 bases to trimming and J lost 6 bases; unmatched junction nucleotides: 10. Germline V gene data show CDR1 as LNHDA and CDR2 as SQIVND (reference sequence). This CDR3 is 14 amino acids long. In DNA form, the CDR3 reads TGTGCCAGTTCACAGGGGCTCAATATCAATGAGCAGTTCTTC. Protein product: CASSQGLNINEQFF.

The chain carries TRBV19 and TRBJ2-5; 11 bases match TRBD2. The germline gives CDR1 LNHDA, CDR2 SQIVND (reference sequence). The CDR3 sequence is 15 residues long. V dropped 5 bases and J dropped 5; count of bases not matched to a gene: 7. Here the CDR3 reads CASSRSGGAWETQYF. The CDR3 coding sequence is TGTGCCAGTAGTCGTAGCGGGGGGGCCTGGGAGACCCAGTACTTC.

This clone was observed a single time. The chain couples TRBV29-1 to TRBJ2-5; TRBD2 matches 8 bases. Germline CDR1 reads SQVTM; CDR2 reads ANQGSEA. The V and J ends lost 0 bases and 0 bases, in that order; junction bases with no gene match: 9. The CDR3 runs 17 residues. The CDR3 DNA reads TGCAGCGTTGAAGATCTTGACGGGAGGGGGTACCAAGAGACCCAGTACTTC. Translating gives CSVEDLDGRGYQETQYF.

The chain links TRBV27 to TRBJ2-1; TRBD2 agrees at 16 bases. CDR3 length: 20 amino acids. Per the germline V gene, CDR1 is MNHEY and CDR2 is SMNVEV (reference sequence). Trimming removed 2 bases from V and 4 bases from J; junction bases left unmatched: 11. In DNA, the CDR3 is TGTGCCAGCAGTTTAGCGCGGTTGGGACTAGCGGGAGGGGGGTACAATGAGCAGTTCTTC. Protein: CASSLARLGLAGGGYNEQFF.

The table lists this clone with a count of one. The chain couples TRBV7-9 to TRBJ1-2, with D hard to call. V was cut by 5 bases and J by 4 bases, with 11 bases left in between. CDR1 is SEHNR, CDR2 FQNEAQ, per germline (reference sequence). CDR3 length: 13 residues. In DNA, the CDR3 is TGTGCCAGCAGCCCGAGTAACGGCTATGGCTACACCTTC. It yields the protein CASSPSNGYGYTF.